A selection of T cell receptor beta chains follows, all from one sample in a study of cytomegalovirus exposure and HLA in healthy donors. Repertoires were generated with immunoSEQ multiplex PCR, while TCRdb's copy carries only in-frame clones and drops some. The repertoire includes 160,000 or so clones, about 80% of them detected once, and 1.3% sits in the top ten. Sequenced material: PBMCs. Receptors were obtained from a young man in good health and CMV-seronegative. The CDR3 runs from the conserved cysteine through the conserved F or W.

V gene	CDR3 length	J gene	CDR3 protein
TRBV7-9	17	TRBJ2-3	CASSYPLLSAGTDTQYF
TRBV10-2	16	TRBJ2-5	CASSVTSGGFGETQYF
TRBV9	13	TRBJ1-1	CASSVEGYTEAFF
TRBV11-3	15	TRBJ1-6	CASSAGGGINSPLHF
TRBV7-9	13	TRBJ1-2	CASSWTETGGYTF
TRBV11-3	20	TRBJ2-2	CASSSAWTSGSSRGTGELFF
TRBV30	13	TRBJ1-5	CAWEQGSGQPQHF
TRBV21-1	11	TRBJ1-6	CAPPRNSPLHF
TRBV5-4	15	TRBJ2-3	CASSLALTSGRTQYF
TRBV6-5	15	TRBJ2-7	CASTLRTSGKYEQYF
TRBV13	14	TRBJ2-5	CASSSDRSRETQYF
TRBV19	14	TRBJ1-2	CASRNGDTRYGYTF
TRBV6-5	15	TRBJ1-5	CASSYSGTANQPQHF
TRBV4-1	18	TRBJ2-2	CASSQGDPGTENTGELFF
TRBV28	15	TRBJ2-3	CASSPTGGTTDTQYF
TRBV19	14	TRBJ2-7	CASRPRDRAYEQYF
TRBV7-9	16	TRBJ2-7	CASSPGSGGHYDVQYF
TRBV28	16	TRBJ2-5	CASSLGGRGLQETQYF